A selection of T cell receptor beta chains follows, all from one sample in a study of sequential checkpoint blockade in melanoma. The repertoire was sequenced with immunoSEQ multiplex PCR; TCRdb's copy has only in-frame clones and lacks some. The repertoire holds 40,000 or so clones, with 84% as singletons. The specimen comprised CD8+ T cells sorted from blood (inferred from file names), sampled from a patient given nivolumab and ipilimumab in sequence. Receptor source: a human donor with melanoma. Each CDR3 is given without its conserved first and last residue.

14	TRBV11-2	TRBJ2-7	ASSLDYRDNSYEQY
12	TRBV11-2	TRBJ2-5	ASSFRVIGETQY
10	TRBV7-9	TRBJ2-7	ASSPGGYEQY
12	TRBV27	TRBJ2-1	ASSLAGGLDEQF
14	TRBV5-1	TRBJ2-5	ASSLGQGRYQETQY
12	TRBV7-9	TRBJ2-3	ASSPTGSTDTQY
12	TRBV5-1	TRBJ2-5	ASSLAGGPETQY
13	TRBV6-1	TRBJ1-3	ASSGPGAGGNTIY
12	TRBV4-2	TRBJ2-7	ASSQEAFTYEQY
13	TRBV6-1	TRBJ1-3	ASSEDGTGGNTIY
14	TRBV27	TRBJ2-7	ASSFLPGQGADEQY
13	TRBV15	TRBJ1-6	ATSSEWQGNSPLH
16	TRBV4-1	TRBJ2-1	ASSQDQSGTFTYNEQF
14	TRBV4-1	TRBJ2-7	ASSQEPGTGVDEQY
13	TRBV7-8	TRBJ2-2	ASRQTGGWTGELF
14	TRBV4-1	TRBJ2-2	ASSHGQDHNTGELF
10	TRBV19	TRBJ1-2	ASSIMGAGYT
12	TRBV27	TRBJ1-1	ASSPARVGTEAF
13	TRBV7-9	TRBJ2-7	ASSPPDGTPYEQY
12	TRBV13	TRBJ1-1	ASSDEGTNTEAF
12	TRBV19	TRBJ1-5	ASLQGGFNQPQH
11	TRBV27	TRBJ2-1	ASSLGSAGGQF
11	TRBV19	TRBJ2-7	ASSPGLSYEQY
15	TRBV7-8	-	ASSLVLGDYPTYEQY
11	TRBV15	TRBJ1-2	ATSGSGGDGYT
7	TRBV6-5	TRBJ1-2	ASRNGYT
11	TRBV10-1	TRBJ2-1	ASSDSGQGVQF
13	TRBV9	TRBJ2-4	ASSVGGGAANIQY
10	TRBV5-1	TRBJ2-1	ASSLTGDEQF
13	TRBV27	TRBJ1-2	ASRAEGQANYGYT
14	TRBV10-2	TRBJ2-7	ASSIPSQGSSYEQY
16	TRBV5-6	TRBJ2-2	ASSFPQKGDGDTGELF